A single sample gave rise to the 8 T cell receptor beta chains below, sequenced in a study of spatial heterogeneity in lung cancer. TCRdb reanalysed the 5' RACE reads using MiXCR and keeps one entry per CDR3 protein. The top ten clones hold about 6.6% of a sample with about 80,000 distinct CDR3 sequences, approximately 18% of them seen once. Time point given: sample taken at primary tumor resection. Whole RNA came from tumor, nontumor lung or frozen PBMC and was sequenced without being sorted. This specimen was PBMCs, taken at surgery. The source is a male donor with early-stage non-small cell lung cancer.

A few counts support this clonotype. The chain uses TRBV20-1 and TRBJ1-2; the D is unclear. Trimming took off 1 base at V and 8 bases at J, with 5 bases between the two ends. Looked up from germline, CDR1 is DFQATT and CDR2 is SNEGSKA (reference sequence). The CDR3 sequence is 10 residues long. CDR3 bases: TGCAGTGCTAGAGCGACAGGCTACACCTTC. Translated: CSARATGYTF.

This clonotype was recorded at least ten times. The chain is built from TRBV3-1 and TRBJ2-1; 13 bases are a match to TRBD2. From germline, CDR1 is LGHDT and CDR2 YNNKEL (reference sequence). The CDR3 is 15 residues long. V lost 4 bases, J lost 7 bases, and 4 bases stayed unmatched. The CDR3 nucleotides are TGTGCCAGCAGCCCTCGGACTAGCGGGAGTAATGAGCAGTTCTTC. Translation gives CASSPRTSGSNEQFF.

This clonotype has only a few counts. The chain is built from TRBV29-1 and TRBJ2-7; maybe TRBD2 (5 bases). The V gene lost 5 bases and the J gene lost 3 bases, with 5 bases spanning the gap. The CDR3 is 10 amino acids. Germline CDR1 and CDR2: SQVTM and ANQGSEA. This CDR3 reads CSVRDYEQYF. CDR3 DNA sequence: TGCAGCGTTCGGGACTACGAGCAGTACTTC.

At least ten counts were recorded for this clonotype. J is TRBJ1-2 and V is TRBV7-9; 10 positions match TRBD1. J was trimmed by 0 bases and V by 4 bases; bases with no gene match: 11. The CDR3 is 18 amino acids. CDR1 and CDR2 from the germline V gene are SEHNR and FQNEAQ (reference sequence). The CDR3, as DNA: TGTGCCAGCAGCTCCTACCGGGGACAGGGGTCCACTAACTATGGCTACACCTTC. It yields the protein CASSSYRGQGSTNYGYTF.

The chain carries TRBV20-1 and TRBJ2-7, with D tentatively TRBD1 or TRBD2 (6 bases each). The CDR3 sequence is 15 residues long. V was cut by 5 bases and J by 7 bases, with 24 bases left in between. Germline CDR1 reads DFQATT; CDR2 reads SNEGSKA (reference sequence). The DNA for the CDR3 is TGCAGTGCTGCGGGACAAACGGGACTTGCTGAAGAGCAGTACTTC. This translates into CSAAGQTGLAEEQYF.

This clonotype was observed many times. V gene TRBV11-2 combines with J gene TRBJ2-1; TRBD2 is a possible D gene (5 bases). V lost 2 bases and J lost 5, with 19 bases in between. Germline assignment: CDR1 SGHAT and CDR2 FQNNGV. The CDR3 is 17 amino acids. The CDR3 region has the DNA TGTGCCAGCAGCTTACCCCGAGGGTCCTTCGGGGACAATGAGCAGTTCTTC. Protein sequence: CASSLPRGSFGDNEQFF.

The chain carries TRBV2 and TRBJ2-7, with D perhaps TRBD2 (5 bases). Germline CDR1 and CDR2: SNHLY and FYNNEI. The CDR3 runs to 15 residues. V lost 6 bases to trimming and J lost 1 base, with 16 bases between them. CDR3 loop: CASREAGHASYEQYF. The CDR3 bases are TGTGCCAGCAGGGAGGCGGGTCACGCATCCTACGAGCAGTACTTC.

The chain recombines TRBV19 with TRBJ1-4; 8 bases line up with TRBD1. Per germline, CDR1 LNHDA and CDR2 SQIVND (reference sequence). With V trimmed by 5 bases and J by 4 bases, 9 bases remained unmatched. The CDR3 has 16 amino acids. DNA of the CDR3: TGTGCCAGTAGTCCTTCAGGGGGCGCGGATAATGAAAAACTGTTTTTT. Protein product: CASSPSGGADNEKLFF.